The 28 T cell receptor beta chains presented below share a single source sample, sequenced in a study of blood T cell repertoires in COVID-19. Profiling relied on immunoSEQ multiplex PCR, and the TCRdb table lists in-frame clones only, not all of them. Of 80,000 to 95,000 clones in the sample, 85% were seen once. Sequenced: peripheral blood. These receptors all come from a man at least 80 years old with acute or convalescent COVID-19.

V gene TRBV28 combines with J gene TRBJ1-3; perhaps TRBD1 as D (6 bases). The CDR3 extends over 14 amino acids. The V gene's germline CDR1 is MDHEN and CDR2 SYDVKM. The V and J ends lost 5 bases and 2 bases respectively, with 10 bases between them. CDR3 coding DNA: TGTGCCAGCAGTCAACAGGGTCCTGGAAACACCATATATTTT. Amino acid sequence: CASSQQGPGNTIYF.

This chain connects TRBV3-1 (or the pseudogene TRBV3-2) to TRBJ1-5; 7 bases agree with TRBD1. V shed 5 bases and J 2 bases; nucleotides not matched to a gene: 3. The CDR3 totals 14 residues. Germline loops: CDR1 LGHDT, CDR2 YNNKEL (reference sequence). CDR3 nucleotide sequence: TGTGCCAGCAGCACAACAGGGGGCAATCAGCCCCAGCATTTT. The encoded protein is CASSTTGGNQPQHF.

The CDR3 DNA reads as TGTGCCAGCAGTTTGAGGTTTGGAAAACTGTTTTTT. Encoded protein: CASSLRFGKLFF. The V call is TRBV27, the J call TRBJ1-4; no definite D call. The germline V gene has CDR1 MNHEY and CDR2 SMNVEV (reference sequence). The CDR3 loop spans 12 amino acids. The V and J ends lost 3 bases and 10 bases respectively, with 9 bases between them.

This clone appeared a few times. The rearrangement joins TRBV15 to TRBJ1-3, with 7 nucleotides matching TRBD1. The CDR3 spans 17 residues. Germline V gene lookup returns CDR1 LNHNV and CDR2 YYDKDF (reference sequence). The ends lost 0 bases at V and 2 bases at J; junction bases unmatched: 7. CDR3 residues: CATSRDLGTAPGNTIYF. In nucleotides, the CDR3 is TGTGCCACCAGCAGAGATCTGGGGACAGCGCCTGGAAACACCATATATTTT.

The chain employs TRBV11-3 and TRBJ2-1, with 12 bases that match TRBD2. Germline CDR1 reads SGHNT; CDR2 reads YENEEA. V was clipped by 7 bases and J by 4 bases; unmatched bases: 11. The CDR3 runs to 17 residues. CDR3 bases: TGTGCCAGCAAAAAGGATGGACTAGCGGGAAGGTACAATGAGCAGTTCTTC. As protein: CASKKDGLAGRYNEQFF.

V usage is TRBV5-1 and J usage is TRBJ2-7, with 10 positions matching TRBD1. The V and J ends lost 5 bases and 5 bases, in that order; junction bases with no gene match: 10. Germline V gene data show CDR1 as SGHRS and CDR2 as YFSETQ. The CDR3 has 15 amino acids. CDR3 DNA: TGCGCCAGCAGTCTTTCCGGGACAGGGGTCCACGAGCAGTACTTC. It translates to CASSLSGTGVHEQYF.

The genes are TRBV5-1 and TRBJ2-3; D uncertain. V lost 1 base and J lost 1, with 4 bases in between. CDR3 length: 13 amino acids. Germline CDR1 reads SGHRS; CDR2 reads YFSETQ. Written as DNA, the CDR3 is TGCGCCAGCAGCTTGCCAGGCACAGATACGCAGTATTTT. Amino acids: CASSLPGTDTQYF.

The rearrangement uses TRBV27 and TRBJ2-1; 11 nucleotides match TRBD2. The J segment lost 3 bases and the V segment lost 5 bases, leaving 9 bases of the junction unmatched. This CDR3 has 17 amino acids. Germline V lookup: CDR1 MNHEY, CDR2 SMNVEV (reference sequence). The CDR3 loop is CASSKGTSGKYYNEQFF. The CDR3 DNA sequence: TGTGCCAGCAGTAAGGGGACTAGCGGAAAGTACTACAATGAGCAGTTCTTC.

The CDR3 DNA reads TGTGCCAGTAGTGCAGCGGCCCCCCGCACAGATACGCAGTATTTT. Its protein product is CASSAAAPRTDTQYF. This chain connects TRBV19 to TRBJ2-3; tentative D call: TRBD2 (5 bases). Trimming stripped 5 bases from V and 1 base from J, with 13 bases between. This CDR3 is 15 amino acids long. Per germline, CDR1 LNHDA and CDR2 SQIVND (reference sequence).

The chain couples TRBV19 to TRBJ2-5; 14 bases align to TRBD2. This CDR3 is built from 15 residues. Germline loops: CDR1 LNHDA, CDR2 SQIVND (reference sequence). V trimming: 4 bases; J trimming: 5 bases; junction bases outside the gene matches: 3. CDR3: CASSNRLAGGETQYF. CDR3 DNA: TGTGCCAGTAGTAACAGACTAGCGGGAGGGGAGACCCAGTACTTC.

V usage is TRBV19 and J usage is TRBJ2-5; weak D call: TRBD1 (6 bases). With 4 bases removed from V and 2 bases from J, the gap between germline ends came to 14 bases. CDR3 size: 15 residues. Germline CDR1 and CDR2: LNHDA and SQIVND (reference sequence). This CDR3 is CASSTLLDRQETQYF. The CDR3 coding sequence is TGTGCCAGTAGTACCCTCCTGGACAGACAAGAGACCCAGTACTTC.

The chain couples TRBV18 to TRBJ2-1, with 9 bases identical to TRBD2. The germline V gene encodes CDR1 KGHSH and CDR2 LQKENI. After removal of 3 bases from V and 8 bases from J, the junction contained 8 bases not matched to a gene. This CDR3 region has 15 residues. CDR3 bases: TGTGCCAGCTCACCCGGTATAGCGGGAGTGGATGAGCAGTTCTTC. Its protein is CASSPGIAGVDEQFF.

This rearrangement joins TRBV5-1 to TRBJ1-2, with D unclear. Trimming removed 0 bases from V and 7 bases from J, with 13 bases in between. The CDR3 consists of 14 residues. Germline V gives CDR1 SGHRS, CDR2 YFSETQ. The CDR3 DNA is TGCGCCAGCAGCTTGGGGGCCAGCCCCAGTGGCTACACCTTC. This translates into CASSLGASPSGYTF.

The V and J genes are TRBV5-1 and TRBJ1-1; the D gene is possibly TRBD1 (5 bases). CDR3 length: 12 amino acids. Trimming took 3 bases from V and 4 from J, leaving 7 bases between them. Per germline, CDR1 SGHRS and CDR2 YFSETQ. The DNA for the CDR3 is TGCGCCAGCAGCTCGGGGGGCACTGAAGCTTTCTTT. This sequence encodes CASSSGGTEAFF.

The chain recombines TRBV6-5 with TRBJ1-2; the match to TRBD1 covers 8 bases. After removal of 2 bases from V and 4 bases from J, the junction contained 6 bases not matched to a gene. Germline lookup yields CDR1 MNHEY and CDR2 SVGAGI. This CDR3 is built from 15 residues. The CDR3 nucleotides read TGTGCCAGCAGTTACGGGACAGGCCTTCCCTATGGCTACACCTTC. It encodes CASSYGTGLPYGYTF.

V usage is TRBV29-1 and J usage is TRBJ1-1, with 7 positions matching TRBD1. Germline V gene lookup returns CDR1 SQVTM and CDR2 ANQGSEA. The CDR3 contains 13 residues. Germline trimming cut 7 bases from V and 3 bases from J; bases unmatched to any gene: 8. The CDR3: CSAPDREYTEAFF. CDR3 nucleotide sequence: TGCAGCGCCCCTGACAGGGAGTACACTGAAGCTTTCTTT.

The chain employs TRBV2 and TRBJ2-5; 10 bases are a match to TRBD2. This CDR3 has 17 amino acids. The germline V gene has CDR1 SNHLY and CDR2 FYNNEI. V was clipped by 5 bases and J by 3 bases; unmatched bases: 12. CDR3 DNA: TGTGCCAGCAGTTCACAAGTGGGACTAGCGTTCAAAGAGACCCAGTACTTC. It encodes CASSSQVGLAFKETQYF.

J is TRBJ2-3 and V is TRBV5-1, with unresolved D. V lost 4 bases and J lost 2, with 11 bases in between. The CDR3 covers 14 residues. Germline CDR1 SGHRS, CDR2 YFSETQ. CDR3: CASSDGYNTDTQYF. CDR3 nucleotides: TGCGCCAGCAGCGACGGGTATAACACAGATACGCAGTATTTT.

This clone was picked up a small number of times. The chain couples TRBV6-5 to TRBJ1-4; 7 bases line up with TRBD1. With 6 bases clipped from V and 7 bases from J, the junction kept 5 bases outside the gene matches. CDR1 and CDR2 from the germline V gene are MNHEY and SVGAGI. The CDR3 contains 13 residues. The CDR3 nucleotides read TGTGCCAGCAGGAGGGGGCGAGGTGAAAAACTGTTTTTT. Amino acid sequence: CASRRGRGEKLFF.

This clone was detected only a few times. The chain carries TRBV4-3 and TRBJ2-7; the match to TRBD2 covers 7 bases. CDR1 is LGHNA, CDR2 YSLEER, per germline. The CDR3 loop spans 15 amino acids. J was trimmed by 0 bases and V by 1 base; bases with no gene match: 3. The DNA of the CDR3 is TGCGCCAGCAGCCAAGCGGTAGCGGGCTCCTACGAGCAGTACTTC. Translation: CASSQAVAGSYEQYF.

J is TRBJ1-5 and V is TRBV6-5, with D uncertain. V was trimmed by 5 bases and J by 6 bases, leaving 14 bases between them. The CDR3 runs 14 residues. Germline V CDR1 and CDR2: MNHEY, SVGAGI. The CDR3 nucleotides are TGTGCCAGCAGTACTATAAAGGAGGGTCAGCCCCAGCATTTT. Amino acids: CASSTIKEGQPQHF.

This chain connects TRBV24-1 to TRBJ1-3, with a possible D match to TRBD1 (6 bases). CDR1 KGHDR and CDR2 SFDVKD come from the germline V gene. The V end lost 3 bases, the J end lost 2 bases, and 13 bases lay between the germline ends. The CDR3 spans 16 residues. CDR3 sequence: CATSDASGVAGNTIYF. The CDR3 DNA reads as TGTGCCACCAGTGATGCCTCAGGGGTGGCTGGAAACACCATATATTTT.

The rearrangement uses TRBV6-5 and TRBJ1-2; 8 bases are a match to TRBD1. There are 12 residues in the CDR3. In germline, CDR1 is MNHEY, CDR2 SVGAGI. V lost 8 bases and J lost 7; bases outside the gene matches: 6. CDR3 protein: CASGTTGGGYTF. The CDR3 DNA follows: TGTGCCAGCGGAACTACAGGGGGTGGCTACACCTTC.

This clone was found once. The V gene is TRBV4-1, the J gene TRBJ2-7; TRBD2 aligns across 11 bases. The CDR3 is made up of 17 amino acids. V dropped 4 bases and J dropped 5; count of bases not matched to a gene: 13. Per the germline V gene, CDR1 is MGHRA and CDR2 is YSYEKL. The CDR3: CASSRVLSGRAKNEQYF. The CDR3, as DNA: TGCGCCAGCAGCCGCGTACTTAGCGGGAGGGCCAAGAACGAGCAGTACTTC.

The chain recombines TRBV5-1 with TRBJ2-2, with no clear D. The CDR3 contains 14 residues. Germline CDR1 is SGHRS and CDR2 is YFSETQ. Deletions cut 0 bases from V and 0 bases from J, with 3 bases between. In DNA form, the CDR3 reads TGCGCCAGCAGCTTGGTTACGAACACCGGGGAGCTGTTTTTT. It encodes CASSLVTNTGELFF.

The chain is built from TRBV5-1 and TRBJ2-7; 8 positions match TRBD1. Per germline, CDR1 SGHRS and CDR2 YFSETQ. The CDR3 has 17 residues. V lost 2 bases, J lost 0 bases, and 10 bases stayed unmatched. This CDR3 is CASSLQPGTGSSYEQYF. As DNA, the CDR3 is TGCGCCAGCAGCTTACAGCCCGGGACAGGAAGCTCCTACGAGCAGTACTTC.

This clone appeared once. The CDR3 nucleotides read TGTGCCAGCAGTGAGTACCCCACCTCGGGGGAAAAACTGTTTTTT. This codes for CASSEYPTSGEKLFF. The chain has TRBV2 and TRBJ1-4; no reliable D call. CDR1 SNHLY and CDR2 FYNNEI come from the germline V gene. The V end was cut by 3 bases, the J end by 8 bases, with 16 bases between. This CDR3 comprises 15 residues.

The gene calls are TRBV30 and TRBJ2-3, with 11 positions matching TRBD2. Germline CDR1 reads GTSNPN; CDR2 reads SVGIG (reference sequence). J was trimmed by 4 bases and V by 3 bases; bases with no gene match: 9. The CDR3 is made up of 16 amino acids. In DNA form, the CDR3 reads TGTGCCTGGAGCGATAAACTAGCGGGAGTTGCAGATACGCAGTATTTT. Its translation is CAWSDKLAGVADTQYF.